The next 21 T cell receptor beta chains were all read from a single sample in a study of vaccination and CD4 T cells after COVID-19. Their target antigens are unknown. As to treatment: 10-day PBMC culture with coronavirus spike peptide pools or control peptides (ViraFEST assay). At the Johns Hopkins FTIC core, DNA taken from cultured CD4+ T cells was sequenced by way of the Oncomine TCR Beta short-read assay. TCRdb reprocessed the PCR reads with MiXCR, giving one entry per CDR3 protein. Here the sample spans around 11,000 distinct CDR3 sequences, about 64% being singletons. What was sequenced was CD4+ T cells from blood, cultured in vitro. The receptors originated from a human donor who had recovered from COVID-19.

The V call is TRBV6-2 or TRBV6-3, the J call TRBJ1-1; 8 positions match TRBD1. The CDR3 covers 15 residues. V trimming: 4 bases; J trimming: 1 base; junction bases outside the gene matches: 5. CDR1 and CDR2 from the germline V gene are MNHEY and SVGEGT. The CDR3 DNA follows: TGTGCCAGCAGTTTCGCAGGGGGCGGGAACACTGAAGCTTTCTTT. Its translation is CASSFAGGGNTEAFF.

The V gene is TRBV6-2 or TRBV6-3, the J gene TRBJ2-7; 8 bases align to TRBD2. Trimming at V came to 6 bases and at J to 2 bases, leaving 9 bases not matched to a gene. The length of the CDR3 is 15 residues. Germline V lookup: CDR1 MNHEY, CDR2 SVGEGT. CDR3 bases: TGTGCCAGCAGACGGGGGGGCGCAGGGGCCTACGAGCAGTACTTC. Translation gives CASRRGGAGAYEQYF.

The J gene is TRBJ2-2, the V gene TRBV4-1, with D unclear. This CDR3 spans 15 amino acids. Germline values: CDR1 MGHRA, CDR2 YSYEKL. The germline V and J ends were trimmed by 2 bases and 0 bases, with 7 bases remaining between them. DNA for the CDR3: TGCGCCAGCAGCCAATCACCCTCGAACACCGGGGAGCTGTTTTTT. Its protein product is CASSQSPSNTGELFF.

The rearrangement uses TRBV5-1 and TRBJ2-5; TRBD2 agrees at 16 bases. CDR3 length equals 16 residues. J was trimmed by 5 bases and V by 4 bases; bases with no gene match: 5. Germline V lookup: CDR1 SGHRS, CDR2 YFSETQ. The CDR3 loop reads CASSQGLAGGRETQYF. The CDR3 DNA sequence: TGCGCCAGCAGCCAGGGACTAGCGGGAGGGAGGGAGACCCAGTACTTC.

In its sample, this clonotype was seen a few times. This chain links TRBV20-1 with TRBJ1-5; D possibly corresponds to TRBD1 (5 bases). The CDR3 has 14 amino acids. Per germline, CDR1 DFQATT and CDR2 SNEGSKA (reference sequence). V was clipped by 5 bases and J by 0 bases, with 11 bases between them. The CDR3 coding sequence is TGCAGTGCTCGCTGGGGGGATAGCAATCAGCCCCAGCATTTT. Amino acids: CSARWGDSNQPQHF.

By its share, this clonotype is medium-sized. The chain combines TRBV20-1 with TRBJ1-1; D perhaps matches TRBD1 (6 bases). Deletions cut 5 bases from V and 10 bases from J, with 14 bases between. Germline CDR1 DFQATT, CDR2 SNEGSKA (reference sequence). This CDR3 comprises 11 residues. In nucleotides, the CDR3 is TGCAGTGCTGAGAGGGGGAGAGGAGCTTTCTTT. Encoded protein: CSAERGRGAFF.

V and J are TRBV5-1 and TRBJ2-5; a weak D match, TRBD2 (7 bases). V gave up 7 bases and J gave up 1 base, with 17 bases separating them. Germline V gene sequence: CDR1 SGHRS, CDR2 YFSETQ. CDR3 length equals 15 residues. CDR3 in amino acids: CASEVMGGPQETQYF. CDR3 nucleotides: TGCGCCAGCGAGGTCATGGGGGGGCCCCAAGAGACCCAGTACTTC.

V is TRBV6-1 and J is TRBJ2-2; a possible D gene is TRBD1 (5 bases). V lost 8 bases and J lost 2, with 12 bases in between. This CDR3 spans 14 amino acids. Germline loops: CDR1 MNHNS, CDR2 SASEGT. CDR3 sequence reads: CASVRELNTGELFF. CDR3 bases: TGTGCCAGCGTCAGGGAACTTAACACCGGGGAGCTGTTTTTT.

A few counts support this clonotype. The rearrangement joins TRBV20-1 to TRBJ2-3, with unresolved D. This CDR3 has 14 residues. Trimming stripped 3 bases from V and 0 bases from J, with 10 bases between. Germline CDR1 is DFQATT and CDR2 is SNEGSKA (reference sequence). The CDR3 region is CSASREASTDTQYF. The CDR3, as DNA: TGCAGTGCTAGTCGTGAGGCTAGCACAGATACGCAGTATTTT.

The chain employs TRBV20-1 and TRBJ2-7; 9 bases align to TRBD1. J lost 3 bases, V lost 6 bases, and 6 bases had no gene match. There are 13 residues in the CDR3. Germline V CDR1 and CDR2: DFQATT, SNEGSKA (reference sequence). CDR3 DNA: TGCAGTGCAGACACGGGACAGGGCTACGAGCAGTACTTC. Its protein product is CSADTGQGYEQYF.

This clonotype has more than one count but fewer than ten. The rearrangement links TRBV20-1 to TRBJ1-1; D uncertain. CDR3 length: 11 residues. Germline CDR1 reads DFQATT; CDR2 reads SNEGSKA (reference sequence). Trimming cost V 7 bases and J 7 bases, with 13 bases left between them. CDR3 amino acids: CSVRSRGEAFF. CDR3 bases: TGCAGTGTACGCTCACGAGGTGAAGCTTTCTTT.

The sample holds a few counts of this clonotype. The chain recombines TRBV6-5 with TRBJ2-1; possible D gene TRBD2, 5 bases. The CDR3 totals 14 residues. The germline V gene has CDR1 MNHEY and CDR2 SVGAGI. With 0 bases removed from V and 4 bases from J, the gap between germline ends came to 7 bases. In nucleotides, the CDR3 is TGTGCCAGCAGTTACTCGCGGGTATACAATGAGCAGTTCTTC. Translating gives CASSYSRVYNEQFF.

The V and J genes are TRBV27 and TRBJ1-1, with D tentatively TRBD1 (5 bases). CDR3 length: 13 amino acids. Germline V gene sequence: CDR1 MNHEY, CDR2 SMNVEV (reference sequence). The V end was cut by 6 bases, the J end by 6 bases, with 14 bases between. This CDR3 is CASRRSGGAEAFF. CDR3 sequence (DNA): TGTGCCAGCAGGAGGTCGGGAGGGGCTGAAGCTTTCTTT.

This rearrangement joins TRBV7-2 to TRBJ2-2; 8 bases match TRBD2. V shed 4 bases and J 1 base; nucleotides not matched to a gene: 8. This CDR3 is built from 17 residues. Germline CDR1 SGHTA, CDR2 FQGNSA. CDR3 DNA: TGTGCCAGCAGCTCGACCCCCGGGGGGGGGAACACCGGGGAGCTGTTTTTT. It specifies CASSSTPGGGNTGELFF. Based on the CDR3 plus reference TRBV7-2 and TRBJ2-2, the full variable domain is GAGVSQSPSNKVTEKGKDVELRCDPISGHTALYWYRQSLGQGLEFLIYFQGNSAPDKSGLPSDRFSAERTGGSVSTLTIQRTQQEDSAVYLCASSSTPGGGNTGELFFGEGSRLTVL.

This clonotype was counted a single time. CDR3 amino acids: CASSTGTSGGGKQFF. The CDR3 DNA reads as TGTGCCAGTAGCACCGGGACTAGCGGGGGGGGGAAGCAGTTCTTC. The V gene is TRBV19, the J gene TRBJ2-1, with 16 bases aligning to TRBD2. The CDR3 extends over 15 amino acids. The germline V gene has CDR1 LNHDA and CDR2 SQIVND (reference sequence). The V gene end was trimmed by 6 bases and the J gene end by 11 bases; junction bases not matched to a gene: 7.

This clonotype was picked up a small number of times. V is TRBV20-1 and J is TRBJ2-7; D ambiguous. The V and J ends lost 0 bases and 4 bases respectively, with 16 bases between them. From germline, CDR1 is DFQATT and CDR2 SNEGSKA (reference sequence). This CDR3 is built from 15 residues. This CDR3 is CSARDDGVSQYEQYF. The CDR3 bases are TGCAGTGCTAGAGATGACGGCGTCTCTCAATACGAGCAGTACTTC.

The J gene is TRBJ2-7, the V gene TRBV15; no clear D gene. This CDR3 contains 18 residues. The germline gives CDR1 LNHNV, CDR2 YYDKDF (reference sequence). Trimming cost V 5 bases and J 4 bases, with 27 bases left between them. CDR3 coding DNA: TGTGCCACCAGCGAGACCGGAACGTTTGGCGTACCGATATACGAGCAGTACTTC. Its protein is CATSETGTFGVPIYEQYF.

This CDR3 is CSASSLAGGFADTQYF. The DNA of the CDR3 is TGCAGTGCTAGTTCGCTAGCGGGGGGTTTCGCAGATACGCAGTATTTT. The chain has TRBV20-1 and TRBJ2-3, with TRBD2 matching 11 bases. Germline V CDR1 and CDR2: DFQATT, SNEGSKA (reference sequence). The CDR3 totals 16 residues. The trim removed 3 bases at V and 4 bases at J, leaving 9 bases unmatched.

This clonotype has a single count. The CDR3 DNA reads TGTGCCAGCAGTTACTCGGACGGCTCCTATGGCTACACCTTC. It translates to CASSYSDGSYGYTF. The chain has TRBV6-5 and TRBJ1-2; D gene ambiguous. V lost 0 bases and J 4 bases, leaving 9 bases between the germline ends. CDR1 MNHEY and CDR2 SVGAGI come from the germline V gene. The CDR3 length is 14 residues.

This clonotype was found a few times. V and J are TRBV15 and TRBJ2-1, with 12 positions matching TRBD2. The CDR3 has 20 residues. Trimming cost V 3 bases and J 1 base; bases outside gene matches: 13. The germline V gene has CDR1 LNHNV and CDR2 YYDKDF (reference sequence). The CDR3 sequence is CATSRDRLAGDRPSYNEQFF. The CDR3 DNA is TGTGCCACCAGCAGGGACCGACTAGCGGGAGATCGGCCTTCCTACAATGAGCAGTTCTTC.

J is TRBJ2-3 and V is TRBV2; a weak D match, TRBD1 (5 bases). V was cut by 3 bases and J by 6 bases, with 10 bases left in between. The V gene's germline CDR1 is SNHLY and CDR2 FYNNEI. The CDR3 has 13 residues. The CDR3 is CASSDEGVDTQYF. The CDR3 DNA reads TGTGCCAGCAGTGATGAAGGGGTGGATACGCAGTATTTT.